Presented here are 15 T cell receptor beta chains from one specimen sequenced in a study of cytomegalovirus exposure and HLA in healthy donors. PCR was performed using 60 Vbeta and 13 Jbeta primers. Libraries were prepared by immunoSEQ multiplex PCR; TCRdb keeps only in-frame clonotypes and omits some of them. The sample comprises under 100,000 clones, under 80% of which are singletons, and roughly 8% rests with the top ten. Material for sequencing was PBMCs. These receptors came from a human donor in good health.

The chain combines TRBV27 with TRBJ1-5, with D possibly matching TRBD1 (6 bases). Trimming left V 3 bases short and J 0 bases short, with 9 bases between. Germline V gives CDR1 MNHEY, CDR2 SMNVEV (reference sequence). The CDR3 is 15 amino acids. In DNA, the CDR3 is TGTGCCAGCAGTTTCGGGACAAATAGCAATCAGCCCCAGCATTTT. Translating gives CASSFGTNSNQPQHF.

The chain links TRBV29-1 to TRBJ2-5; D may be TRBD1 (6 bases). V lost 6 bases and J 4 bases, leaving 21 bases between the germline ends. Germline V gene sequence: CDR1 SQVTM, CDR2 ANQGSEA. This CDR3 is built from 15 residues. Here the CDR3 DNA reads TGCAGCGTGGGAAAAACAGGGACCCAAAGAGAGACCCAGTACTTC. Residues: CSVGKTGTQRETQYF.

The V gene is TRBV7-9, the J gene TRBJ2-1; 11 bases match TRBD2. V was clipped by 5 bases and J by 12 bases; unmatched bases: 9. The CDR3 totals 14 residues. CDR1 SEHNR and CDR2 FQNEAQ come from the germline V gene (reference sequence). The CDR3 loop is CASSPRTSGSGQFF. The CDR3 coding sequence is TGTGCCAGCAGCCCCCGGACTAGCGGGTCGGGGCAGTTCTTC.

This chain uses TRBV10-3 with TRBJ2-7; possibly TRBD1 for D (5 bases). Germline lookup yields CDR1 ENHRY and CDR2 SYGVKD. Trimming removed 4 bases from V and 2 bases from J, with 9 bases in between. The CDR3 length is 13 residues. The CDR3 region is CAISARETYEQYF. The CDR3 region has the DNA TGTGCCATCAGTGCCAGGGAAACCTACGAGCAGTACTTC.

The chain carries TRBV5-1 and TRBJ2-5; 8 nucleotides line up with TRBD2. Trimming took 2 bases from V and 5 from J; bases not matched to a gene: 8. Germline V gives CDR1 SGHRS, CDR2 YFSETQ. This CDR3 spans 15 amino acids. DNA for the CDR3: TGCGCCAGCAGCTTAACCGGGACTAGGCTTGAGACCCAGTACTTC. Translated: CASSLTGTRLETQYF.

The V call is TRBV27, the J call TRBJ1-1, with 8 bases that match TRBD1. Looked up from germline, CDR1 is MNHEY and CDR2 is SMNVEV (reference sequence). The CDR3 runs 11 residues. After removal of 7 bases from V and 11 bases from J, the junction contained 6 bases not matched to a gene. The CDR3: CASNDRGTAFF. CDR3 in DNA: TGTGCCAGCAATGACAGGGGAACCGCTTTCTTT.

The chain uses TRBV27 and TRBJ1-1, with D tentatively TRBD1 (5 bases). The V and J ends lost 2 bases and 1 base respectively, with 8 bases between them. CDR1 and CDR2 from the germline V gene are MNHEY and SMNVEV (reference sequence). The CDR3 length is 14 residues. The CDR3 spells CASSLGRANTEAFF. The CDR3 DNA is TGTGCCAGCAGTTTAGGCAGGGCGAACACTGAAGCTTTCTTT.

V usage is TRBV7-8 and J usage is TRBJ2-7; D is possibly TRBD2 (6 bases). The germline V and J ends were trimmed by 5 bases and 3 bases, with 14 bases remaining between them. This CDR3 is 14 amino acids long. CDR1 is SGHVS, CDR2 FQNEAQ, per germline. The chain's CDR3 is CASSPGGTSYEQYF. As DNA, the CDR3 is TGTGCCAGCAGCCCCGGAGGGACCAGCTACGAGCAGTACTTC.

The CDR3 here is CASVSRTAGNTIYF. DNA for the CDR3: TGTGCCAGCGTTTCCAGGACAGCTGGAAACACCATATATTTT. V is TRBV2 and J is TRBJ1-3; D is possibly TRBD1 (6 bases). Germline CDR1 is SNHLY and CDR2 is FYNNEI. V lost 8 bases and J lost 2, with 13 bases in between. CDR3 length: 14 residues.

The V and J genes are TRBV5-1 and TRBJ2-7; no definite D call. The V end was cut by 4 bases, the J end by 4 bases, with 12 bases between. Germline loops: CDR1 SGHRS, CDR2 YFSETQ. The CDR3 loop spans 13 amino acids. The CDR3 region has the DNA TGCGCCAGCAGCCGAGCTCCTCTGTACGAGCAGTACTTC. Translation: CASSRAPLYEQYF.

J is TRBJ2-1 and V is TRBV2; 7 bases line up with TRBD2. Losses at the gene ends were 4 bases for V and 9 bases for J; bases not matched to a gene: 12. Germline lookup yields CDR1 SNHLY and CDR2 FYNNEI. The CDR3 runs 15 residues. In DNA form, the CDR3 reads TGTGCCAGCAGTGTCGGGAAGCGGGGAAGTACTGAGCAGTTCTTC. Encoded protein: CASSVGKRGSTEQFF. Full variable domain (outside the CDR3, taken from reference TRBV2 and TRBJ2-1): EPEVTQTPSHQVTQMGQEVILRCVPISNHLYFYWYRQILGQKVEFLVSFYNNEISEKSEIFDDQFSVERPDGSNFTLKIRSTKLEDSAMYFCASSVGKRGSTEQFFGPGTRLTVL.

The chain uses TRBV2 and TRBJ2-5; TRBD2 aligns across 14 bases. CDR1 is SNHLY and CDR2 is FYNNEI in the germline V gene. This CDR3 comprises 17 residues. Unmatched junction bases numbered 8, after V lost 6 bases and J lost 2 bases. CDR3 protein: CASSASRLAGGQETQYF. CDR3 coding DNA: TGTGCCAGCAGCGCCTCCCGACTAGCGGGGGGGCAAGAGACCCAGTACTTC.

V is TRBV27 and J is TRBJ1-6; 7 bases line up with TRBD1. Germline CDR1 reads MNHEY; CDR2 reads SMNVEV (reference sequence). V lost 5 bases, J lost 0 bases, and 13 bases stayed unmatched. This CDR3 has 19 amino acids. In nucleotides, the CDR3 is TGTGCCAGCAGTCAAATCCCGGGACAGACGAGCTCCTATAATTCACCCCTCCACTTT. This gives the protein CASSQIPGQTSSYNSPLHF.

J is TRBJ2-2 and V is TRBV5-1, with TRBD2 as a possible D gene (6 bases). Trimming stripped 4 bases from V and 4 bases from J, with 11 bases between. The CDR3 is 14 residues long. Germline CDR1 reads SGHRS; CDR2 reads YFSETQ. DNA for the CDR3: TGCGCCAGCAGCCTCATCGGGGGCACCGGGGAGCTGTTTTTT. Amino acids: CASSLIGGTGELFF.

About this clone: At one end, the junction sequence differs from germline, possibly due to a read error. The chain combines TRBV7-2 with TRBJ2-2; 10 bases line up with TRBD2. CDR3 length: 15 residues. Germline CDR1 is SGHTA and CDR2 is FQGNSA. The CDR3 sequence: CASSVAGGLTGELFF. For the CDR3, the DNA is TGTGCCAGCAGCGTAGCGGGAGGACTCACCGGGGAGCTGTTTTTT.